This T cell receptor (beta chain) was documented in a study of persistence of HIV-infected CD4 T cells. General study points: Antigen-responding cells were enriched for degenerate expanded CDR3beta sequences.

The libraries were made with immunoSEQ version 4 in survey mode. Template was genomic DNA at 8 to 10 ng/uL, with up to 1 ug used per sample. Generated by immunoSEQ multiplex PCR, the TCRdb table keeps only in-frame clones and is missing some. The sample comprises more than 30,000 clones, 70% of which are singletons, and 1.4% rests with the top ten. Overlapping HIV-1 Gag 15-mer peptides at approximately 1 ug per peptide per mL were used. CD4+ T cells upregulating both CD40 ligand and CD69 were sorted as responding cells. Donors had CD4+ T cell counts above 400 cells/uL and were CMV-seropositive. For this clone: Its cognate antigen is unknown.

V trimming: 6 bases; J trimming: 0 bases; junction bases outside the gene matches: 7. The CDR3 is 15 residues long. Germline CDR1 and CDR2: SGHRS and YFSETQ. Specimen: CD4+ T cells sorted from PBMCs after roughly 18-hour stimulation, collected from a patient who received antiretroviral therapy. The rearrangement links TRBV5-1 to TRBJ2-3; the match to TRBD1 covers 7 bases. The TCR originated in an adult man with HIV who was CMV-seropositive. CDR3 sequence: CASKTGPLSTDTQYF. The CDR3 nucleotides are TGCGCCAGCAAGACAGGGCCCCTGAGCACAGATACGCAGTATTTT.